This T cell receptor beta chain was obtained from a study of shared clonotypes between healthy human individuals. Looking at the study overall: Donors were a couple of women and a few men aged 18 to 49.

Trimming removed 5 bases at V and 6 bases at J, with 11 bases between. CDR1 and CDR2 (germline): SGHTA, FQGNSA. The CDR3 consists of 13 residues. About this clone itself: The antigen remains unidentified.

Assay: immunoSEQ multiplex PCR; the TCRdb copy retains only in-frame clones and omits some. Altogether some 2,500,000 clones are present, 92% being singletons, with the ten largest covering around 0.35%. General study results and limits: Researchers found naive subsets generally carried larger estimated richness than memory subsets.

Sequencing input: naive CD4+ T cells from PBMCs. Subset described: CD45RA+ positively selected. The chain is built from TRBV7-2 and TRBJ1-5; a possible D gene is TRBD1 (6 bases). This TCR came from a man younger than 30 in good health. Some clones in this sample may be carry-over from other donors' samples. CDR3 DNA: TGTGCCAGCAGCATCACAGGGCCTCAGCCCCAGCATTTT. Its translation is CASSITGPQPQHF.